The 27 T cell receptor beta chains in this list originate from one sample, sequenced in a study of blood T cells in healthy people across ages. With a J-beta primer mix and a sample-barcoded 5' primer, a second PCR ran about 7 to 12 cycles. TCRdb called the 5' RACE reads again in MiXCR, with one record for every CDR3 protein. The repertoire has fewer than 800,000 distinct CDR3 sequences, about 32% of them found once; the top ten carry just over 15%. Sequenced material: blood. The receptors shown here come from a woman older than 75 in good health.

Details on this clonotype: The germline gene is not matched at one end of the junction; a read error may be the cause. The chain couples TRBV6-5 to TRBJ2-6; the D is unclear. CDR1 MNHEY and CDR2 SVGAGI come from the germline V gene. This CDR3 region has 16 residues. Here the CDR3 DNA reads TGTGCCAGCAGTTACTCATGGTTTACCGGAACGAACGTCCGGACTTTC. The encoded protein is CASSYSWFTGTNVRTF.

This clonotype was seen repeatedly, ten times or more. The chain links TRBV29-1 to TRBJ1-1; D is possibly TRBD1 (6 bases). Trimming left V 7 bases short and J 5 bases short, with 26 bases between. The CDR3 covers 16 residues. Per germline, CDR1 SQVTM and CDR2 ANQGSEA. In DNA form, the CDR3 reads TGCAGCGGACTAAGCGGCTTTGGGGGCGGGGTAACTGAAGCTTTCTTT. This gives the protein CSGLSGFGGGVTEAFF.

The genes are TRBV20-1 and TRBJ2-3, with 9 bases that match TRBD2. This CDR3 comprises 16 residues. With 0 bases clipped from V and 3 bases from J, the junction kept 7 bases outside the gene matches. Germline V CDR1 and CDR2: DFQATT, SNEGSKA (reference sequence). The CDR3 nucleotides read TGCAGTGCTAGAGATCGGATAGCGGGGGTAACAGATACGCAGTATTTT. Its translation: CSARDRIAGVTDTQYF.

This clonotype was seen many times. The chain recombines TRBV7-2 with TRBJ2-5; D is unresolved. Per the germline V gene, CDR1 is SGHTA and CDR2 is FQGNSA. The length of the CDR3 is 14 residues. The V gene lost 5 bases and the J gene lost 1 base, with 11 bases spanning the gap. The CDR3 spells CASSETRAQETQYF. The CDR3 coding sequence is TGTGCCAGCAGCGAGACCCGGGCCCAAGAGACCCAGTACTTC.

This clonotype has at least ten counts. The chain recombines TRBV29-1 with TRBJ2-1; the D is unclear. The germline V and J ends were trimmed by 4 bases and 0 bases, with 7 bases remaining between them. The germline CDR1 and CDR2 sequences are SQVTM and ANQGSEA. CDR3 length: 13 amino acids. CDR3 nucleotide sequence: TGCAGCGTTGCGTGGAGCTCCTACAATGAGCAGTTCTTC. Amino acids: CSVAWSSYNEQFF.

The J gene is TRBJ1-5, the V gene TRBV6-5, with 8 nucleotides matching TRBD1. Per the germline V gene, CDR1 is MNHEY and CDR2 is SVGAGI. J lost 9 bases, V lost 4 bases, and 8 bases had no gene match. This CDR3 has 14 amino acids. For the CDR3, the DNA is TGTGCCAGCAGTTTACGGGACAGGAGTCCGCCCCAGCATTTT. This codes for CASSLRDRSPPQHF.

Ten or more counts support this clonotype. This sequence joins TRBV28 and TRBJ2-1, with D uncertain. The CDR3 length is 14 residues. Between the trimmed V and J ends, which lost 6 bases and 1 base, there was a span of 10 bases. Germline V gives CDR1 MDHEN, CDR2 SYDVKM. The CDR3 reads CASSIIGSYNEQFF. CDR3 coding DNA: TGTGCCAGCAGCATTATTGGGTCCTACAATGAGCAGTTCTTC.

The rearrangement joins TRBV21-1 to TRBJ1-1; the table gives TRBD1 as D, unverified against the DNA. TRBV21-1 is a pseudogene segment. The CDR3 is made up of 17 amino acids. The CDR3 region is CARPPSPGQGARTEAFF. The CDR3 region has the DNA TGTGCCAGGCCGCCCTCTCCGGGACAGGGGGCGAGAACTGAAGCTTTCTTT.

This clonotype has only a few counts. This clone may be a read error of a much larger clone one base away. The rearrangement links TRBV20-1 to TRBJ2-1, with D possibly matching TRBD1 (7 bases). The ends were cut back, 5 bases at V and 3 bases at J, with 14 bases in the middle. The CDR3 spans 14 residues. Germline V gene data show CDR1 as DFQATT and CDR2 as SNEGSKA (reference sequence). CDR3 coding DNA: TGCAGTGCTGGCACAGGGGACTTCTACAATGAGCAGTTCTTC. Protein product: CSAGTGDFYNEQFF.

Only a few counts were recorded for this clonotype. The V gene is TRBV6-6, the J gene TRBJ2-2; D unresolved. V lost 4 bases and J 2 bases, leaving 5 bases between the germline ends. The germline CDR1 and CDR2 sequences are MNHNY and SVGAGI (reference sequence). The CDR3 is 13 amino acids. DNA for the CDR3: TGTGCCAGCAGTTCAATCAACACCGGGGAGCTGTTTTTT. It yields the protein CASSSINTGELFF.

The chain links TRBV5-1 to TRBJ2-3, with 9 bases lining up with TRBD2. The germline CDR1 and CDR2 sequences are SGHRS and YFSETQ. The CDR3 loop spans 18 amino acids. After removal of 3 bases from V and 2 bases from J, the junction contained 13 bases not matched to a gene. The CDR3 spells CASSSEGMTSGATDTQYF. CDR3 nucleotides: TGCGCCAGCAGCTCCGAGGGAATGACTAGCGGAGCCACAGATACGCAGTATTTT. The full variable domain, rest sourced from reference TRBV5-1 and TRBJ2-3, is KAGVTQTPRYLIKTRGQQVTLSCSPISGHRSVSWYQQTPGQGLQFLFEYFSETQRNKGNFPGRFSGRQFSNSRSEMNVSTLELGDSALYLCASSSEGMTSGATDTQYFGPGTRLTVL.

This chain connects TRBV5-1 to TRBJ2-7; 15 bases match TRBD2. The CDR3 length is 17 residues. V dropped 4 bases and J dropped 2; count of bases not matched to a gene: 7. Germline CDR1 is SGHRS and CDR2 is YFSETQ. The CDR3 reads CASSGGTSGRPPYEQYF. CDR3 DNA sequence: TGCGCCAGCAGCGGCGGGACTAGCGGGAGGCCGCCCTACGAGCAGTACTTC.

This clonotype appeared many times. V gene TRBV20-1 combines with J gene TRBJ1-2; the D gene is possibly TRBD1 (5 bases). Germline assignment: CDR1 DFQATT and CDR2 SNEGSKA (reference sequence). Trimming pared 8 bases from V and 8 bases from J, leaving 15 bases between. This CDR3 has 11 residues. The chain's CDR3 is CSPGGWGGYTF. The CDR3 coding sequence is TGCAGTCCCGGTGGTTGGGGCGGCTACACCTTC.

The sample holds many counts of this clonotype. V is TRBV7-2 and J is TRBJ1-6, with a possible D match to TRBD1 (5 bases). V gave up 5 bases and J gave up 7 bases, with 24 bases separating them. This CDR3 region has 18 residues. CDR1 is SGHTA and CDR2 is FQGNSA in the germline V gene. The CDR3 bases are TGTGCCAGCAGCCTGCGGACGGGAGGGACCTCATCCAATTCACCCCTCCACTTT. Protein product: CASSLRTGGTSSNSPLHF.

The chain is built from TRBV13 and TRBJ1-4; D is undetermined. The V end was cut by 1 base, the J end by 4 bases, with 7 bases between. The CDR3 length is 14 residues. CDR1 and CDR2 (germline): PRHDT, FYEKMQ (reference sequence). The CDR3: CASSLAAFNEKLFF. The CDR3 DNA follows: TGTGCCAGCAGCTTAGCTGCCTTTAATGAAAAACTGTTTTTT.

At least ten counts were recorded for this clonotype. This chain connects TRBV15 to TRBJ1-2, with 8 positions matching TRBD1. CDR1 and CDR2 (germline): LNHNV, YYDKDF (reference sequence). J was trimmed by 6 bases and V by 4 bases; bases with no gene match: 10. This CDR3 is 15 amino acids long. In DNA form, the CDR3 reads TGTGCCACCAGCAACCTACGGACAGGGTCGGATGGCTACACCTTC. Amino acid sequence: CATSNLRTGSDGYTF.

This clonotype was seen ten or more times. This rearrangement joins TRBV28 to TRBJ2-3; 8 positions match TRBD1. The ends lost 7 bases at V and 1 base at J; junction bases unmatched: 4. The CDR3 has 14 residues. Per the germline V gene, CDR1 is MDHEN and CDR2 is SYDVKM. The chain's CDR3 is CASTPTGGTDTQYF. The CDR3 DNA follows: TGTGCCAGCACCCCGACAGGGGGCACAGATACGCAGTATTTT.

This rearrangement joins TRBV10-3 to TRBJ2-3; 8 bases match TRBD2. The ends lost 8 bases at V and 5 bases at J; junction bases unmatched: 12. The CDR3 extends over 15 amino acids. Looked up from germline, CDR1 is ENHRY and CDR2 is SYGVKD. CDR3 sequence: CAIGRAGGSGDTQYF. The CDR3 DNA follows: TGTGCCATCGGACGGGCGGGGGGATCGGGAGATACGCAGTATTTT.

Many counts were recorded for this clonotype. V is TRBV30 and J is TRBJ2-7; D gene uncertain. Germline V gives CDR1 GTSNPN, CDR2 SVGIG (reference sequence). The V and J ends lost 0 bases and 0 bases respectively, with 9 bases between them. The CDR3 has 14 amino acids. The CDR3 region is CAWSVTPLSYEQYF. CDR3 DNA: TGTGCCTGGAGTGTTACTCCCCTCTCCTACGAGCAGTACTTC.

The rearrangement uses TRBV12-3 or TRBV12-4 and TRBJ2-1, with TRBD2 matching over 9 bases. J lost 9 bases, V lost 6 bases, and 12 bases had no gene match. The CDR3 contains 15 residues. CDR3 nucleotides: TGTGCCAGCAGACGTGGCGGGGGGGCGTTTAGTGAGCAGTTCTTC. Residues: CASRRGGGAFSEQFF.

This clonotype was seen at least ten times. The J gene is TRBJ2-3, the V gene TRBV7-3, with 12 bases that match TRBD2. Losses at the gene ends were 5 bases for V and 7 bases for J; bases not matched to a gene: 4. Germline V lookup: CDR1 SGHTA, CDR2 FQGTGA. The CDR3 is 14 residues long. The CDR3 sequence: CASSRTSGIYTQYF. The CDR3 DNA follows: TGTGCCAGCAGCCGGACTAGCGGGATCTATACGCAGTATTTT.

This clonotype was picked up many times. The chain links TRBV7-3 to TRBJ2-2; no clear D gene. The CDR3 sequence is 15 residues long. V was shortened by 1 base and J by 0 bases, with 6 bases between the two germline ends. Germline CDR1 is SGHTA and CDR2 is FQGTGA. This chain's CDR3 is CASSLRPANTGELFF. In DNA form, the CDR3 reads TGTGCCAGCAGCTTAAGACCAGCGAACACCGGGGAGCTGTTTTTT.

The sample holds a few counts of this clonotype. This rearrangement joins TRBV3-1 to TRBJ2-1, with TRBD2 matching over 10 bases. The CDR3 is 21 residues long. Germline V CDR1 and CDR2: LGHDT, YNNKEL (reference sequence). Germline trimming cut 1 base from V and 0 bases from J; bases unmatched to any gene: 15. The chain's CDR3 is CASSQVGSVVAGGLSYNEQFF. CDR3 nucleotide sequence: TGTGCCAGCAGCCAAGTGGGGTCGGTGGTAGCGGGGGGACTCTCCTACAATGAGCAGTTCTTC.

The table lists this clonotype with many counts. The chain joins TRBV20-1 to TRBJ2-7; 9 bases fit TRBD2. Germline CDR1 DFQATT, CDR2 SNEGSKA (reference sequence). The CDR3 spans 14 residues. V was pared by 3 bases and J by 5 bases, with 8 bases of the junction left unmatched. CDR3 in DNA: TGCAGTGCTAGTCAGGGGACTAGCCCCCACGAGCAGTACTTC. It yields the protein CSASQGTSPHEQYF.

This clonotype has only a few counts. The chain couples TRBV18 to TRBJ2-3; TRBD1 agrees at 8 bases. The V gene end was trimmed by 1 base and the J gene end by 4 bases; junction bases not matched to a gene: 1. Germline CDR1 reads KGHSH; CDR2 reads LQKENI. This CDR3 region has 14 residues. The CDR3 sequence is CASSPLQGADTQYF. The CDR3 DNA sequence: TGTGCCAGCTCACCACTACAGGGGGCAGATACGCAGTATTTT.

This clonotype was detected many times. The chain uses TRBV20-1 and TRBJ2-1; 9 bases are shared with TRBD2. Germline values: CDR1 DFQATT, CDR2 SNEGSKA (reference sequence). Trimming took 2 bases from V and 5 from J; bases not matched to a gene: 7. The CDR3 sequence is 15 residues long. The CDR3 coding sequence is TGCAGTGCTAGATTAGCGGGGGAACTGAACAATGAGCAGTTCTTC. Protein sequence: CSARLAGELNNEQFF.

The CDR3, as DNA: TGTGCCAGCAGTTTAAACTCGGGGGGGGCAGTGGATACGCAGTATTTT. Protein sequence: CASSLNSGGAVDTQYF. The V and J genes are TRBV12-3 or TRBV12-4 and TRBJ2-3; 8 nucleotides align to TRBD2. This CDR3 spans 16 amino acids. J was trimmed by 6 bases and V by 2 bases; bases with no gene match: 10.